Following are 26 T cell receptor beta chains from one sample sequenced in a study of T-cell memory formation after mild COVID-19. TCRdb analysed the 5' RACE reads with MiXCR anew, one entry per CDR3 protein. The sample holds 580,000 or so distinct CDR3 sequences, roughly 17% seen once. The sequencing sample was made of PBMCs or a T cell subset sorted from them (not recorded which). The receptors shown here come from an adult woman who had mild COVID-19 (a few samples of this study predate the infection). Cell type and time point are not known.

Only a few counts were recorded for this clonotype. The CDR3 region has the DNA TGCGCCAGCAGGGACAGGGGCACCGGGGAGCTGTTTTTT. The encoded protein is CASRDRGTGELFF. The rearrangement uses TRBV5-1 and TRBJ2-2; 9 nucleotides agree with TRBD1. V trimming: 5 bases; J trimming: 4 bases; junction bases outside the gene matches: 0. There are 13 residues in the CDR3. The germline CDR1 and CDR2 sequences are SGHRS and YFSETQ.

This chain joins TRBV29-1 and TRBJ1-1; D remains unclear. Trimming took off 4 bases at V and 6 bases at J, with 9 bases between the two ends. The CDR3 has 11 amino acids. CDR1 SQVTM and CDR2 ANQGSEA come from the germline V gene. CDR3 coding DNA: TGCAGCGTTGGCCTCCGCGCTGAAGCTTTCTTT. Translated: CSVGLRAEAFF.

This clonotype was seen a handful of times. V and J are TRBV18 and TRBJ2-5; 11 bases line up with TRBD2. Germline V gene sequence: CDR1 KGHSH, CDR2 LQKENI. Trimming at V came to 2 bases and at J to 2 bases, leaving 4 bases not matched to a gene. This CDR3 comprises 16 residues. The CDR3, as DNA: TGTGCCAGCTCACCATGGGCTAGCGGGGGGCAAGAGACCCAGTACTTC. Its translation is CASSPWASGGQETQYF.

This clonotype was found a few times. V is TRBV7-9 and J is TRBJ1-1, with TRBD1 matching over 11 bases. Germline V lookup: CDR1 SEHNR, CDR2 FQNEAQ (reference sequence). The CDR3 totals 17 residues. V lost 3 bases to trimming and J lost 0 bases; unmatched junction nucleotides: 6. The CDR3 sequence: CASSFTGTGGMNTEAFF. DNA for the CDR3: TGTGCCAGCAGCTTCACCGGGACAGGGGGGATGAACACTGAAGCTTTCTTT.

This clonotype was detected only a few times. The J gene is TRBJ1-5, the V gene TRBV18; TRBD1 agrees at 8 bases. The CDR3 sequence is 19 residues long. Germline CDR1 reads KGHSH; CDR2 reads LQKENI. V shed 1 base, J shed 5 bases, and the junction held 16 bases outside the gene matches. The CDR3 coding sequence is TGTGCCAGCTCACCACTAAAAATTCGGACAGGGTTAGGGTATCAGCCCCAGCATTTT. Translating gives CASSPLKIRTGLGYQPQHF.

V usage is TRBV20-1 and J usage is TRBJ2-2; D is tentatively TRBD1 or TRBD2 (5 bases each). V lost 6 bases and J 0 bases, leaving 8 bases between the germline ends. CDR1 is DFQATT, CDR2 SNEGSKA, per germline (reference sequence). CDR3 length equals 13 residues. In DNA, the CDR3 is TGCAGTGCCGGGGACCCGAACACCGGGGAGCTGTTTTTT. Amino acids: CSAGDPNTGELFF.

CDR3 DNA: TGTGCCAGCAGCTCCTTAGGGAGGGCGACGGAGACCCAGTACTTC. This codes for CASSSLGRATETQYF. This chain uses TRBV7-9 with TRBJ2-5, with TRBD2 matching 7 bases. The CDR3 has 15 residues. Trimming removed 4 bases from V and 5 bases from J; junction bases left unmatched: 10. The germline CDR1 and CDR2 sequences are SEHNR and FQNEAQ (reference sequence).

This clonotype was recorded a few times. This chain joins TRBV24-1 and TRBJ1-2; 10 bases match TRBD1. Looked up from germline, CDR1 is KGHDR and CDR2 is SFDVKD. The trim removed 1 base at V and 5 bases at J, leaving 6 bases unmatched. The CDR3 consists of 16 residues. Here the CDR3 DNA reads TGTGCCACCAGTGATTTCGGACAGGGGGGTTGGTATGGCTACACCTTC. It encodes CATSDFGQGGWYGYTF.

The V and J genes are TRBV7-9 and TRBJ2-7; 7 bases align to TRBD1. The CDR3 has 15 amino acids. V dropped 9 bases and J dropped 2; count of bases not matched to a gene: 13. Per the germline V gene, CDR1 is SEHNR and CDR2 is FQNEAQ (reference sequence). The chain's CDR3 is CARSPMDRRTYEQYF. The CDR3 nucleotides are TGTGCCAGAAGTCCCATGGACAGGCGGACCTACGAGCAGTACTTC.

The chain links TRBV11-1 to TRBJ1-1; D unresolved. V was pared by 5 bases and J by 0 bases, with 13 bases between. The CDR3 loop spans 15 amino acids. Germline CDR1 is SGHAT and CDR2 is FQDESV (reference sequence). CDR3 DNA sequence: TGTGCCAGCAGCCCGAGGATACAGCTGAACACTGAAGCTTTCTTT. Translating it yields CASSPRIQLNTEAFF. Based on the CDR3 plus reference TRBV11-1 and TRBJ1-1, the full variable domain is EAEVAQSPRYKITEKSQAVAFWCDPISGHATLYWYRQILGQGPELLVQFQDESVVDDSQLPKDRFSAERLKGVDSTLKIQPAELGDSAMYLCASSPRIQLNTEAFFGQGTRLTVV.

The CDR3: CASRSSDGETQYF. The CDR3 DNA reads TGTGCCAGCAGGTCAAGCGACGGTGAGACCCAGTACTTC. V is TRBV7-8 and J is TRBJ2-5; no firm D call. The germline gives CDR1 SGHVS, CDR2 FQNEAQ. Trimming removed 6 bases at V and 5 bases at J, with 13 bases between. The CDR3 consists of 13 residues.

This clonotype was recorded at least ten times. V gene TRBV5-1 combines with J gene TRBJ2-5; no firm D call. The CDR3 contains 15 residues. CDR1 SGHRS and CDR2 YFSETQ come from the germline V gene. V lost 1 base, J lost 3 bases, and 13 bases lay in between. CDR3 DNA: TGCGCCAGCAGCTTGTCCTCCCGTACTGAAGAGACCCAGTACTTC. Encoded protein: CASSLSSRTEETQYF.

The chain couples TRBV27 to TRBJ2-7; possibly TRBD2 for D (5 bases). The CDR3 contains 13 residues. Trimming removed 8 bases at V and 6 bases at J, with 17 bases between. Germline loops: CDR1 MNHEY, CDR2 SMNVEV (reference sequence). The CDR3 DNA follows: TGTGCCAGCCAGAGGACTGAACACCGCGAGCAGTACTTC. This translates into CASQRTEHREQYF.

This clonotype was picked up a small number of times. This chain uses TRBV5-1 with TRBJ2-5; either TRBD1 or TRBD2 may fit D (5 bases each). Deletions cut 3 bases from V and 2 bases from J, with 20 bases between. The CDR3 is made up of 17 amino acids. Germline CDR1 is SGHRS and CDR2 is YFSETQ. The CDR3 is CASSSPPGPRLQETQYF. DNA for the CDR3: TGCGCCAGCAGCTCGCCACCGGGACCACGTTTACAAGAGACCCAGTACTTC.

This clonotype showed up just a few times. The chain links TRBV6-6 to TRBJ2-2, with 7 bases matching TRBD2. Unmatched junction bases numbered 16, after V lost 2 bases and J lost 1 base. The V gene's germline CDR1 is MNHNY and CDR2 SVGAGI (reference sequence). This CDR3 has 20 amino acids. Here the CDR3 reads CASSYIRALAGAGNTGELFF. The CDR3 DNA sequence: TGTGCCAGCAGTTACATCAGGGCTTTGGCGGGAGCGGGGAACACCGGGGAGCTGTTTTTT.

This chain joins TRBV24-1 and TRBJ2-7; TRBD1 aligns across 8 bases. Losses at the gene ends were 2 bases for V and 2 bases for J; bases not matched to a gene: 7. The CDR3 is 16 residues long. Germline CDR1 is KGHDR and CDR2 is SFDVKD. The CDR3 DNA reads TGTGCCACCAGTGATTCCGGGACAGGATCACCCTACGAGCAGTACTTC. Translated: CATSDSGTGSPYEQYF.

Only a few counts were recorded for this clonotype. The chain recombines TRBV9 with TRBJ2-5, with D possibly matching TRBD2 (6 bases). Germline V lookup: CDR1 SGDLS, CDR2 YYNGEE. The V gene lost 4 bases and the J gene lost 1 base, with 17 bases spanning the gap. CDR3 length equals 16 residues. The CDR3 DNA follows: TGTGCCAGCAGCCTCGGGACTCTCGACCTCCAAGAGACCCAGTACTTC. Its translation: CASSLGTLDLQETQYF. The complete variable domain, with remaining parts taken from reference TRBV9 and TRBJ2-5, reads DSGVTQTPKHLITATGQRVTLRCSPRSGDLSVYWYQQSLDQGLQFLIQYYNGEERAKGNILERFSAQQFPDLHSELNLSSLELGDSALYFCASSLGTLDLQETQYFGPGTRLLVL.

This clonotype has just a few counts. The J gene is TRBJ2-6, the V gene TRBV15; D may be TRBD1 or TRBD2 (6 bases each). CDR3 size: 15 residues. The V gene lost 3 bases and the J gene lost 2 bases, with 8 bases spanning the gap. Germline V gives CDR1 LNHNV, CDR2 YYDKDF (reference sequence). In nucleotides, the CDR3 is TGTGCCACCAGCAGGAGGGGGGCTGGGGCCAACGTCCTGACTTTC. This translates into CATSRRGAGANVLTF.

This clonotype has a handful of counts. The chain has TRBV4-1 and TRBJ2-1, with 7 positions matching TRBD1. Germline CDR1 reads MGHRA; CDR2 reads YSYEKL. Germline trimming cut 3 bases from V and 2 bases from J; bases unmatched to any gene: 7. This CDR3 contains 16 residues. CDR3 residues: CASSQDDRAAYNEQFF. The DNA for the CDR3 is TGCGCCAGCAGCCAGGATGACAGGGCCGCCTACAATGAGCAGTTCTTC.

This chain connects TRBV20-1 to TRBJ2-3; no clear D gene. CDR1 and CDR2 from the germline V gene are DFQATT and SNEGSKA (reference sequence). The CDR3 length is 12 residues. Trimming left V 7 bases short and J 1 base short, with 9 bases between. As DNA, the CDR3 is TGCAGTGTTTTGCGACGCACAGATACGCAGTATTTT. The encoded protein is CSVLRRTDTQYF.

This clonotype was detected ten times or more. The chain is built from TRBV29-1 and TRBJ2-3; 8 nucleotides align to TRBD1. Germline CDR1 SQVTM, CDR2 ANQGSEA. The CDR3 is made up of 15 amino acids. V shed 7 bases, J shed 3 bases, and the junction held 12 bases outside the gene matches. In nucleotides, the CDR3 is TGCAGCGCTTCACCCAGGGGGCGCGGTACAGATACGCAGTATTTT. Translating gives CSASPRGRGTDTQYF.

This clonotype was counted only a few times. The chain couples TRBV30 to TRBJ1-5, with 9 bases identical to TRBD1. The ends lost 2 bases at V and 5 bases at J; junction bases unmatched: 7. The CDR3 spans 15 residues. The V gene's germline CDR1 is GTSNPN and CDR2 SVGIG (reference sequence). The CDR3 loop reads CAWSHRDRVDQPQHF. For the CDR3, the DNA is TGTGCCTGGAGTCACCGGGACAGGGTGGATCAGCCCCAGCATTTT.

The genes are TRBV29-1 and TRBJ2-2; possibly TRBD1 or TRBD2 for D (5 bases each). This CDR3 has 13 amino acids. The V end was cut by 3 bases, the J end by 4 bases, with 9 bases between. Germline CDR1 reads SQVTM; CDR2 reads ANQGSEA. The CDR3: CSVEGVLTGELFF. Written as DNA, the CDR3 is TGCAGCGTTGAGGGGGTCCTCACCGGGGAGCTGTTTTTT.

The chain has TRBV7-2 and TRBJ2-5, with TRBD2 identical over 14 bases. This CDR3 region has 16 residues. The V gene end was trimmed by 4 bases and the J gene end by 4 bases; junction bases not matched to a gene: 5. Germline assignment: CDR1 SGHTA and CDR2 FQGNSA. This CDR3 reads CASSSAGTSGRETQYF. CDR3 bases: TGTGCCAGCAGCTCTGCCGGGACTAGCGGGAGAGAGACCCAGTACTTC.

The V gene is TRBV6-6, the J gene TRBJ2-7; tentatively, D is TRBD1 (6 bases). Germline-derived CDR1 and CDR2 are MNHNY and SVGAGI (reference sequence). The V end was cut by 2 bases, the J end by 2 bases, with 13 bases between. The CDR3 contains 15 residues. The CDR3 loop is CASSYAQGPPYEQYF. The CDR3 bases are TGTGCCAGCAGTTACGCACAGGGACCCCCCTACGAGCAGTACTTC.

This clonotype has a count of ten or more. The chain has TRBV19 and TRBJ1-5, with D maybe TRBD1 (5 bases). CDR3 length equals 14 residues. CDR1 LNHDA and CDR2 SQIVND come from the germline V gene (reference sequence). V was clipped by 5 bases and J by 7 bases, with 15 bases between them. CDR3 DNA: TGTGCCAGTAGTCCGGGGGTAGGCGGGCAGCCCCAGCATTTT. Encoded protein: CASSPGVGGQPQHF.